The rows below give T cell receptor beta chains drawn from one sample of a study of early stage breast cancer tumors. The protocol was immunoSEQ multiplex PCR, while the TCRdb copy is restricted to in-frame clones and leaves out a portion. The table includes over 40,000 clones, about three quarters detected once. The sequenced sample consisted of blood. The receptors derive from a person aged 40-50 years with breast cancer. The CDR3 runs from the conserved cysteine through the conserved F or W. The order of the fields is CDR3 DNA, CDR3 protein, D gene, J gene, clone size, V gene. The D gene is left open where the match is weak. Not every row has a clone size; where given, it reads once, few, many or a size class.

TGTGCCGGGGCGCCGAACACCGGGGAGCTGTTTTTT,CAGAPNTGELFF,-,TRBJ2-2,-,TRBV30
TGTGCCAGCAGTGCGACCAGCGGGAACTACAATGAGCAGTTCTTC,CASSATSGNYNEQFF,TRBD2,TRBJ2-1,-,TRBV2
TGTGCCACCAAAGCGGGAGGGACGGATACGCAGTATTTT,CATKAGGTDTQYF,TRBD2,TRBJ2-3,-,TRBV10-3
TGTGCCAGCAGGCGGGGGAACACTGAAGCTTTCTTT,CASRRGNTEAFF,-,TRBJ1-1,-,TRBV7-9
TGTGCCAGCTCACAATTAGGTTGGGGGAGCGAGCAGTACTTC,CASSQLGWGSEQYF,-,TRBJ2-7,few,TRBV18
TGTGCCAGCAGCCCTAACAGGGGGCGGGGGACTGAAGCTTTCTTT,CASSPNRGRGTEAFF,TRBD1,TRBJ1-1,-,TRBV6-6
TGCGCCAGCAGTGAGTCTGGTGAGGGAGCGGGGGACAATGAGCAGTTCTTC,CASSESGEGAGDNEQFF,TRBD2,TRBJ2-1,-,TRBV10-1
TGTGCCAGCAGTGAAGGGGTCTCTGGGGCCAACGTCCTGACTTTC,CASSEGVSGANVLTF,-,TRBJ2-6,-,TRBV6-1
TGTGCCAGCAGCCCGGACAGAGCTAGTTCCTACGAGCAGTACTTC,CASSPDRASSYEQYF,-,TRBJ2-7,-,TRBV5-4
TGTGCCAGCAGCTCGACAGTTCCCGGGGAGCTGTTTTTT,CASSSTVPGELFF,-,TRBJ2-2,-,TRBV7-3
TGCGCCAGCAGTGAATCCCTAGGGCCTCCGGGGACCCAGTACTTC,CASSESLGPPGTQYF,-,TRBJ2-5,-,TRBV10-2
TGTGCCAGCAGCTTGGGACTGGGCACAGATACGCAGTATTTT,CASSLGLGTDTQYF,-,TRBJ2-3,-,TRBV5-5
TGTGCCAGCAGTTACCGGACAGGGGACACTGAAGCTTTCTTT,CASSYRTGDTEAFF,TRBD1,TRBJ1-1,-,TRBV6-5
TGTGCCAGCAGCTTAGGAGGGCAGGGCGGAGCAGAGACCCAGTACTTC,CASSLGGQGGAETQYF,-,TRBJ2-5,-,TRBV7-6
TGTGCCAGCGTTCCTGCGGGGCCCTACGAGCAGTACTTC,CASVPAGPYEQYF,-,TRBJ2-7,-,TRBV7-2
TGTGCCAGCAGCTTAGACAGGGGGATTGAAAAACTGTTTTTT,CASSLDRGIEKLFF,TRBD1,TRBJ1-4,-,TRBV7-6
TGTGCCAGCAGCTTAGGGCAGCAAGAGACCCAGTACTTC,CASSLGQQETQYF,-,TRBJ2-5,once,TRBV7-3
TGTGCCAGCAGCGGCACCGAGCAGTACTTC,CASSGTEQYF,-,TRBJ2-7,-,TRBV11-2
TGTGCCAGTAGTCCGGGGGGGGTTAAGGGCTACACCTTC,CASSPGGVKGYTF,-,TRBJ1-2,-,TRBV19
TGTGCCAACCTACCGGGACTAGAGGAGACCCAGTACTTC,CANLPGLEETQYF,TRBD2,TRBJ2-5,-,TRBV6-4
TGTGCCTGGAGTGTCTGGACAGGGAGAGCTGAGCAGTTCTTC,CAWSVWTGRAEQFF,TRBD1,TRBJ2-1,once,TRBV30
TGTGCCAGCGGAGCGGGGGGGGTTGGAAACACCATATATTTT,CASGAGGVGNTIYF,-,TRBJ1-3,-,TRBV9
TGTGCCAGCAGCGTACCTAGCGGGAGTTCCCAAGAGACCCAGTACTTC,CASSVPSGSSQETQYF,TRBD2,TRBJ2-5,-,TRBV7-8
TGTGCCAGCAGCGTAGGCGCCGAAGAGACCCAGTACTTC,CASSVGAEETQYF,-,TRBJ2-5,-,TRBV9
TGTGCCAGCAGGAAAAGAGGGGAGGCCCAGTACTTC,CASRKRGEAQYF,-,TRBJ2-5,-,TRBV5-8
TGTGCCTGGCAGGCCGGAGCTAATGAAAAACTGTTTTTT,CAWQAGANEKLFF,-,TRBJ1-4,-,TRBV30
TGTGCCAGCAGCCTAAATAGGGAGACCCAGTACTTC,CASSLNRETQYF,-,TRBJ2-5,-,TRBV7-9
TGCGCCAGCAGCCTGGACATTGAAAAACTGTTTTTT,CASSLDIEKLFF,-,TRBJ1-4,-,TRBV5-1
TGTGCCAGCAGCCACGGGACAGGATTATCCTACGAGCAGTACTTC,CASSHGTGLSYEQYF,TRBD1,TRBJ2-7,once,TRBV4-2
TGTGCCAGCAGCTTGGACCAGGTCCGCAGGGGGTTTGACGAGCAGTACTTC,CASSLDQVRRGFDEQYF,TRBD1,TRBJ2-7,-,TRBV5-6
TGCGCCAGCAGCCTCCGGGTAGCGAGCACAGATACGCAGTATTTT,CASSLRVASTDTQYF,-,TRBJ2-3,-,TRBV5-1
TGTGCCAGCAGTTACTCGACCCGGGGGCGCAACTATGGCTACACCTTC,CASSYSTRGRNYGYTF,-,TRBJ1-2,-,TRBV6-6
TGTGCCAGCAGCCAAGTGCCGGTTCAGGAGACCCAGTACTTC,CASSQVPVQETQYF,-,TRBJ2-5,-,TRBV14
TGTGCCAGCTCACCGGGGAGTATGGAGACCCAGTACTTC,CASSPGSMETQYF,-,TRBJ2-5,-,TRBV18
TGCAGCGTCCTCCGGGCCCAGCGGGAGAATGAGCAGTTCTTC,CSVLRAQRENEQFF,TRBD2,TRBJ2-1,-,TRBV29-1
TGCGCCAGCAGTCTAGCGGGGGGCACAGATACGCAGTATTTT,CASSLAGGTDTQYF,TRBD2,TRBJ2-3,once,TRBV10-2
TGTGCCAGCAGCCCCCGACAGGGGCTCACCGGGGAGCTGTTTTTT,CASSPRQGLTGELFF,TRBD1,TRBJ2-2,-,TRBV9
TGTGCCAGCAGCTTGGCCCTAGCGGTCGGAGAGACCCAGTACTTC,CASSLALAVGETQYF,TRBD2,TRBJ2-5,few,TRBV5-4
TGTGCCAGCAGTACCGGGACTTTAATCTACGAGCAGTACTTC,CASSTGTLIYEQYF,-,TRBJ2-7,-,TRBV6-6
TGTGCCAGCAGCCGTAGGACAGGGGGCTCAAACACTGAAGCTTTCTTT,CASSRRTGGSNTEAFF,TRBD1,TRBJ1-1,few,TRBV4-2
TGCGCCAGCAACGGACCTCAGGGGGAGCAGTACTTC,CASNGPQGEQYF,-,TRBJ2-7,-,TRBV10-2
TGTGCCAGCAGTACATCCGGGACAGGATACGAGCAGTACTTC,CASSTSGTGYEQYF,TRBD1,TRBJ2-7,-,TRBV6-6
TGTGCTAGCAGTCGACAGGACACAACTAATGAAAAACTGTTTTTT,CASSRQDTTNEKLFF,-,TRBJ1-4,-,TRBV7-7
TGTGCCAGCAGTCCAATGGGGAACTACGAGCAGTACTTC,CASSPMGNYEQYF,-,TRBJ2-7,-,TRBV27
TGTGCCAGTAGTATTTCGGGACAGGGCATCGAATCGGAACTGTTTTTT,CASSISGQGIESELFF,TRBD1,TRBJ1-4,once,TRBV19
TGCGCCAGCAGCTTGGTGGGAGGACACGAGCAGTACTTC,CASSLVGGHEQYF,-,TRBJ2-7,-,TRBV5-1
TGTGCCAGCAGCCCGGGACAGGGCAGAGGCTATGGCTACACCTTC,CASSPGQGRGYGYTF,TRBD1,TRBJ1-2,-,TRBV7-8
TGTGCCAGCTCACCACCAGGGGCCTCCGAGCAGTACTTC,CASSPPGASEQYF,-,TRBJ2-7,-,TRBV18
TGTGCCAGTAGTTTGGGACTAGCGGTGGCAGATACGCAGTATTTT,CASSLGLAVADTQYF,TRBD2,TRBJ2-3,few,TRBV19
TGTGCCAGCAGTACCTTTGGGGGCACAGATACGCAGTATTTT,CASSTFGGTDTQYF,-,TRBJ2-3,-,TRBV6-1
TGTGCCAGCAGCTTAGGAGCGGGGGGCGGCACTGAAGCTTTCTTT,CASSLGAGGGTEAFF,-,TRBJ1-1,-,TRBV7-9
TGTGCCAGCAGCCAAAGGGTAGCGGGAGGGCGGCACGAGCAGTACTTC,CASSQRVAGGRHEQYF,TRBD2,TRBJ2-7,-,TRBV7-9
TGTGCCAGCAGCCAAGGGGGGAGTGGGGAGACCCAGTACTTC,CASSQGGSGETQYF,-,TRBJ2-5,few,TRBV4-2
TGTGCCAGCAGTGCCGGAGGTTTTAGGGGGCATGCTGGCTACACCTTC,CASSAGGFRGHAGYTF,TRBD1,TRBJ1-2,once,TRBV25-1
TGTGCCAGCAGCTTGGATGGCGGGGGCTACGAGCAGTACTTC,CASSLDGGGYEQYF,TRBD2,TRBJ2-7,-,TRBV7-2
TGTGCCTGGAGTTCCCGGGACAGGGCCGGAGGCGAGCAGTACTTC,CAWSSRDRAGGEQYF,TRBD1,TRBJ2-7,-,TRBV30
TGTGCCAGCAGAGAACAAGGGGGCTCCTCCTACGAGCAGTACTTC,CASREQGGSSYEQYF,TRBD1,TRBJ2-7,-,TRBV6-5
TGTGCCAGCAGCGGCGGGACAGGGGGCGCGGATGGCTACACCTTC,CASSGGTGGADGYTF,TRBD1,TRBJ1-2,-,TRBV9
TGTGCCAGCAGCTCACCCGCCGGGACAGCTAAAGAGACCCAGTACTTC,CASSSPAGTAKETQYF,TRBD1,TRBJ2-5,-,TRBV7-8